The 26 T cell receptor beta chains presented below share a single source sample, sequenced in a study of cytomegalovirus exposure and HLA in healthy donors. The primer mix had 60 Vbeta and 13 Jbeta primers. Only in-frame clones appear in the TCRdb table, and some are missing; sequencing was by immunoSEQ multiplex PCR. The table lists hundreds of thousands of clones, over 75% of them singletons, with 1.5% to 2% in the top ten. The sequenced sample consisted of PBMCs. The receptors were sampled from a male donor in good health and CMV-seronegative.

The V call is TRBV7-9, the J call TRBJ2-1; 9 bases align to TRBD2. The CDR3 totals 14 residues. Germline trimming cut 5 bases from V and 6 bases from J; bases unmatched to any gene: 5. Looked up from germline, CDR1 is SEHNR and CDR2 is FQNEAQ (reference sequence). The CDR3 here is CASSPFSGSNEQFF. CDR3 nucleotide sequence: TGTGCCAGCAGCCCCTTTAGCGGGAGCAATGAGCAGTTCTTC.

V is TRBV6-4 and J is TRBJ2-1; tentative D call: TRBD1 (6 bases). CDR1 is MRHNA, CDR2 SNTAGT, per germline. The CDR3 covers 12 residues. Between the trimmed V and J ends, which lost 11 bases and 4 bases, there was a span of 12 bases. The CDR3 DNA reads as TGTGCCTCCTGGGGGCTTTACAATGAGCAGTTCTTC. The encoded protein is CASWGLYNEQFF.

The chain links TRBV7-8 to TRBJ1-2, with no clear D. Germline V gene data show CDR1 as SGHVS and CDR2 as FQNEAQ. The V and J ends lost 3 bases and 3 bases respectively, with 14 bases between them. CDR3 length equals 15 residues. The CDR3 bases are TGTGCCAGCAGCTTTAGAGTCGGCGGGGACTATGGCTACACCTTC. It encodes CASSFRVGGDYGYTF.

The table lists this clone with a few counts. The V gene is TRBV7-9, the J gene TRBJ2-5; a possible D gene is TRBD1 (6 bases). Trimming cost V 1 base and J 5 bases, with 11 bases left between them. This CDR3 spans 14 amino acids. The V gene's germline CDR1 is SEHNR and CDR2 FQNEAQ (reference sequence). The CDR3: CASSLVGAGETQYF. As DNA, the CDR3 is TGTGCCAGCAGCTTAGTGGGGGCCGGGGAGACCCAGTACTTC.

DNA for the CDR3: TGTGCCAGCAGTGTGGACCTTCGGGACTTCACGTACTTC. Protein sequence: CASSVDLRDFTYF. The chain uses TRBV2 and TRBJ2-7; D might be TRBD2 (6 bases). Germline lookup yields CDR1 SNHLY and CDR2 FYNNEI. The length of the CDR3 is 13 residues. Trimming pared 4 bases from V and 12 bases from J, leaving 19 bases between.

The rearrangement joins TRBV6-4 to TRBJ2-3; possible D gene TRBD2, 5 bases. Deletions cut 2 bases from V and 0 bases from J, with 9 bases between. CDR1 and CDR2 from the germline V gene are MRHNA and SNTAGT. The CDR3 spans 15 residues. DNA for the CDR3: TGTGCCAGCAGTGACGGAGGTCACAGCACAGATACGCAGTATTTT. It specifies CASSDGGHSTDTQYF.

V is TRBV28 and J is TRBJ1-1; D uncertain. Germline values: CDR1 MDHEN, CDR2 SYDVKM. Trimming cost V 6 bases and J 1 base, with 15 bases left between them. The length of the CDR3 is 15 residues. The CDR3 sequence is CASSLGGNRNTEAFF. The DNA for the CDR3 is TGTGCCAGCAGCCTTGGAGGGAATCGGAACACTGAAGCTTTCTTT.

This clone came up a few times. The genes are TRBV6-1 and TRBJ2-7; 7 positions agree with TRBD1. CDR1 is MNHNS and CDR2 is SASEGT in the germline V gene. This CDR3 region has 13 residues. The V gene end was trimmed by 11 bases and the J gene end by 6 bases; junction bases not matched to a gene: 13. The chain's CDR3 is CAGQEQGDGEQYF. DNA for the CDR3: TGTGCCGGACAGGAGCAGGGGGACGGCGAGCAGTACTTC.

The chain recombines TRBV6-6 with TRBJ1-2, with 9 bases that match TRBD1. V dropped 6 bases and J dropped 8; count of bases not matched to a gene: 7. This CDR3 spans 13 amino acids. Germline V gene data show CDR1 as MNHNY and CDR2 as SVGAGI (reference sequence). The DNA of the CDR3 is TGTGCCAGCAGCCCCCGACAGGGGGGGGGCTACACCTTC. Its translation: CASSPRQGGGYTF.

The V gene is TRBV11-3, the J gene TRBJ1-1; D is possibly TRBD1 (5 bases). The CDR3 is made up of 14 amino acids. CDR1 and CDR2 from the germline V gene are SGHNT and YENEEA. The V and J ends lost 5 bases and 4 bases respectively, with 14 bases between them. The CDR3 sequence is CASSATRAGTEAFF. As DNA, the CDR3 is TGTGCCAGCAGCGCAACCAGGGCTGGCACTGAAGCTTTCTTT.

The chain links TRBV6-5 to TRBJ1-5; TRBD1 agrees at 7 bases. CDR1 and CDR2 from the germline V gene are MNHEY and SVGAGI. J lost 3 bases, V lost 5 bases, and 1 base had no gene match. The CDR3 is 13 residues long. The CDR3 reads CASSDRDNQPQHF. CDR3 in DNA: TGTGCCAGCAGTGACAGGGACAATCAGCCCCAGCATTTT.

The chain carries TRBV9 and TRBJ2-5, with 8 bases fitting TRBD2. Per germline, CDR1 SGDLS and CDR2 YYNGEE. V shed 6 bases and J 7 bases; nucleotides not matched to a gene: 5. The CDR3 runs 12 residues. CDR3 nucleotides: TGTGCCAGCAACCCGGGAGGGGGGACCCAGTACTTC. Protein: CASNPGGGTQYF.

The chain couples TRBV5-6 to TRBJ2-3; 10 bases are a match to TRBD2. Germline CDR1 and CDR2: SGHDT and YYEEEE. Trimming took 1 base from V and 2 from J; bases not matched to a gene: 7. This CDR3 contains 17 residues. CDR3 nucleotide sequence: TGTGCCAGCAGCTTGCGCCGTGGACTAGCGGCCACAGATACGCAGTATTTT. Amino acids: CASSLRRGLAATDTQYF.

V usage is TRBV6-4 and J usage is TRBJ2-7, with 8 positions matching TRBD1. The CDR3 contains 16 residues. Germline V gene sequence: CDR1 MRHNA, CDR2 SNTAGT. Unmatched junction bases numbered 11, after V lost 7 bases and J lost 0 bases. CDR3 DNA: TGTGCCAGCAACGTGCTTCCCGGGACAGGCTCCTACGAGCAGTACTTC. This gives the protein CASNVLPGTGSYEQYF.

The chain carries TRBV4-3 and TRBJ1-5; D is unclear. The CDR3 contains 16 residues. Per germline, CDR1 LGHNA and CDR2 YSLEER. Trimming took off 1 base at V and 4 bases at J, with 14 bases between the two ends. CDR3 bases: TGCGCCAGCAGCCAAGTTGGGCCCGGCAGTAATCAGCCCCAGCATTTT. This sequence encodes CASSQVGPGSNQPQHF.

This clone appeared once. The chain joins TRBV6-5 to TRBJ1-1; possible D gene TRBD1, 5 bases. The CDR3 sequence is 12 residues long. V was shortened by 2 bases and J by 11 bases, with 12 bases between the two germline ends. From germline, CDR1 is MNHEY and CDR2 SVGAGI. This chain's CDR3 is CASSYPDSSAFF. Written as DNA, the CDR3 is TGTGCCAGCAGTTACCCCGACAGCTCCGCTTTCTTT.

This chain links TRBV19 with TRBJ2-5, with TRBD1 as a possible D gene (6 bases). The CDR3 is 14 amino acids. Trimming stripped 5 bases from V and 0 bases from J, with 10 bases between. CDR1 is LNHDA and CDR2 is SQIVND in the germline V gene (reference sequence). The CDR3 sequence: CASSPRDNQETQYF. As DNA, the CDR3 is TGTGCCAGTAGTCCACGGGACAACCAAGAGACCCAGTACTTC.

This clone appeared a few times. This rearrangement joins TRBV5-1 to TRBJ1-1; the match to TRBD1 covers 9 bases. This CDR3 has 14 amino acids. V shed 3 bases, J shed 6 bases, and the junction held 6 bases outside the gene matches. Germline V CDR1 and CDR2: SGHRS, YFSETQ. The CDR3 nucleotides read TGCGCCAGCAGCTGGGGACAGGGATCGCCTGAAGCTTTCTTT. It is translated as CASSWGQGSPEAFF.

J is TRBJ2-2 and V is TRBV10-1; D is unclear. The CDR3 totals 12 residues. Germline CDR1 WNHNN, CDR2 SYGVQD (reference sequence). V was clipped by 3 bases and J by 7 bases, with 6 bases between them. CDR3 bases: TGCGCCAGCAGTGACAGAATCGGGGAGCTGTTTTTT. Its protein is CASSDRIGELFF.

The rearrangement links TRBV6-1 to TRBJ2-3; D might be TRBD1 (7 bases). Germline loops: CDR1 MNHNS, CDR2 SASEGT. Trimming cost V 1 base and J 6 bases, with 11 bases left between them. This CDR3 spans 14 amino acids. This chain's CDR3 is CASSEVRGRDTQYF. In DNA, the CDR3 is TGTGCCAGCAGTGAAGTCAGGGGGAGGGATACGCAGTATTTT.

About this clone itself: The missing conserved phenylalanine or tryptophan at the end of this CDR3 makes a read error likely. V is TRBV5-1 and J is TRBJ2-7; 11 bases agree with TRBD2. From germline, CDR1 is SGHRS and CDR2 YFSETQ. The trim removed 0 bases at V and 2 bases at J, leaving 4 bases unmatched. This CDR3 has 16 residues. This CDR3 reads CASSLAALAGAYEQYL. DNA of the CDR3: TGCGCCAGCAGCTTGGCCGCACTAGCGGGGGCCTACGAGCAGTACCTC.

This clone was observed a few times. The chain couples TRBV5-4 to TRBJ1-5; 11 bases are shared with TRBD1. Germline V gene sequence: CDR1 SGHNT, CDR2 YYREEE (reference sequence). Unmatched junction bases numbered 9, after V lost 4 bases and J lost 3 bases. The CDR3 spans 17 residues. The CDR3 nucleotides read TGTGCCAGCAGCCTTGGGACAGGGGGGGTAGTCAATCAGCCCCAGCATTTT. It encodes CASSLGTGGVVNQPQHF.

This clone was counted a single time. The J gene is TRBJ2-1, the V gene TRBV9, with 9 bases lining up with TRBD2. V lost 0 bases, J lost 5 bases, and 6 bases stayed unmatched. CDR3 length equals 16 residues. Germline CDR1 and CDR2: SGDLS and YYNGEE. The chain's CDR3 is CASSVGIAGENNEQFF. For the CDR3, the DNA is TGTGCCAGCAGCGTAGGGATAGCGGGGGAAAACAATGAGCAGTTCTTC.

In regard to this clone: Other DNA sequences in the sample encode the same CDR3. The V call is TRBV6-5, the J call TRBJ2-5; TRBD2 might be the D (6 bases). The DNA end lines up better with TRBJ2-7; the J call may be wrong. The CDR3 runs to 14 residues. Per the germline V gene, CDR1 is MNHEY and CDR2 is SVGAGI. DNA of the CDR3: TGTGCCAGCAGTTATGGGGGGACCTCCTACGAGCAGTACTTC. Translated: CASSYGGTSYEQYF.

The CDR3 nucleotides are TGTGCAAGTCGGACAACAGGGGATTATTTT. The encoded protein is CASRTTGDYF. The rearrangement uses TRBV12-2 and TRBJ1-3; the D call in the table, TRBD1, was not verified against the DNA. TRBV12-2 is noted as a pseudogene. CDR3 length: 10 residues.

The chain has TRBV16 and TRBJ2-3; a possible D gene is TRBD1 (5 bases). Trimming removed 0 bases at V and 3 bases at J, with 7 bases between. CDR3 size: 14 residues. CDR1 is KGHSY, CDR2 FQNENV, per germline. This CDR3 reads CASSQSGATDTQYF. DNA of the CDR3: TGTGCCAGCAGCCAATCAGGGGCTACAGATACGCAGTATTTT.